These T cell receptor beta chains were read from a single sample in a study of CD8 T cells in ankylosing spondylitis. Each CDR3 protein gets one entry after TCRdb re-called the 5' RACE reads with MiXCR. Here the sample spans under 950,000 distinct CDR3 sequences, around 19% being singletons. The sample comprised blood, either unsorted or a sorted T cell fraction (not recorded which). All receptors derive from a male donor with ankylosing spondylitis. The CDR3 runs from the conserved cysteine through the conserved F or W. The order of the fields is J gene, D gene, clone size, V gene, CDR3 protein, CDR3 DNA. The D gene is left open where the match is weak. Clone size, where shown, is once, few, many, or a class for clones that have expanded.

TRBJ1-2 TRBD1 NA TRBV5-1 CASSPEGQGMGGYTF TGCGCCAGCAGCCCGGAGGGACAGGGTATGGGTGGCTACACCTTC
TRBJ2-1 NA few TRBV11-2 CASSARGAGGPLSYNEQFF TGTGCCAGCAGCGCCCGGGGGGCAGGGGGCCCCCTTTCCTACAATGAGCAGTTCTTC
TRBJ1-2 NA NA TRBV14 CASSPWGSHGYTF TGTGCCAGCAGCCCATGGGGAAGCCATGGCTACACCTTC
TRBJ1-5 NA NA TRBV12-3/TRBV12-4 CASSLLPPPRMGNQPQHF TGTGCCAGCAGTTTGTTGCCCCCTCCGAGGATGGGCAATCAGCCCCAGCATTTT
TRBJ2-3 NA few TRBV6-2/TRBV6-3 CASKQTSTDTQYF TGTGCCAGCAAACAGACTAGCACAGATACGCAGTATTTT
TRBJ1-1 TRBD1 NA TRBV20-1 CSARGRTGAMNTEAFF TGCAGTGCTAGAGGCAGGACAGGAGCCATGAACACTGAAGCTTTCTTT
TRBJ2-7 TRBD2 few TRBV7-9 CASSLDPLAGVSYEQYF TGTGCCAGCAGCTTAGATCCACTAGCGGGAGTATCCTACGAGCAGTACTTC
TRBJ2-1 NA few TRBV18 CASSPLGKNYNEQFF TGTGCCAGCTCACCATTGGGGAAGAACTACAATGAGCAGTTCTTC
TRBJ2-7 TRBD2 NA TRBV7-2 CASSSQAGGEQYF TGTGCCAGCAGCTCCCAAGCGGGAGGTGAGCAGTACTTC
TRBJ1-6 TRBD1 few TRBV18 CASSQDRVYSPLHF TGTGCCAGCTCACAGGACAGGGTCTATTCACCCCTCCACTTT
TRBJ2-5 TRBD1 few TRBV9 CASSAAQQGEETQYF TGTGCCAGCAGCGCCGCTCAACAGGGGGAAGAGACCCAGTACTTC
TRBJ2-2 NA NA TRBV20-1 CSARGRVDGELFF TGCAGTGCTAGAGGCCGCGTTGACGGGGAGCTGTTTTTT
TRBJ1-6 TRBD1 NA TRBV6-4 CASAEGTGYNSPLHF TGTGCCAGCGCGGAAGGGACAGGCTATAATTCACCCCTCCACTTT
TRBJ2-3 TRBD2 NA TRBV4-2 CASSHFSGGGFTDTQYF TGTGCCAGCAGCCATTTTAGCGGGGGCGGGTTCACAGATACGCAGTATTTT
TRBJ2-7 NA NA TRBV18 CASSPEGEQYF TGTGCCAGCTCACCGGAGGGCGAGCAGTACTTC
TRBJ2-1 NA NA TRBV13 CASSLGMIARPYNEQFF TGTGCCAGCAGCTTAGGGATGATAGCGCGGCCCTACAATGAGCAGTTCTTC
TRBJ2-7 TRBD1 many TRBV5-1 CASSGLQGASYEQYF TGCGCCAGCAGCGGACTCCAGGGGGCCTCCTACGAGCAGTACTTC
TRBJ2-7 TRBD1 few TRBV7-9 CASSSIFPGTGSYEQYF TGTGCCAGCAGCTCAATCTTTCCCGGGACAGGTTCCTACGAGCAGTACTTC
TRBJ1-1 TRBD1 NA TRBV2 CASQGADTEAFF TGTGCCAGCCAGGGGGCCGACACTGAAGCTTTCTTT
TRBJ1-4 TRBD1 NA TRBV6-1 CASIQGQDAGFEVFF TGTGCCAGCATACAGGGACAGGACGCGGGGTTCGAGGTGTTTTTT
TRBJ1-2 NA many TRBV20-1 CSAREEAGLYGYTF TGCAGTGCTAGAGAAGAAGCAGGGCTGTATGGCTACACCTTC
TRBJ1-5 TRBD1 NA TRBV16 CASSRGQGAYSNQPQHF TGTGCCAGCAGCCGGGGACAGGGGGCGTACAGCAATCAGCCCCAGCATTTT
TRBJ2-7 NA NA TRBV7-2 CASSWDGGGGEQYF TGTGCCAGCAGCTGGGACGGGGGAGGAGGCGAGCAGTACTTC
TRBJ1-2 TRBD1 few TRBV7-2 CASSGTGADYGYTF TGTGCCAGCAGCGGTACAGGGGCTGACTATGGCTACACCTTC
TRBJ1-4 NA few TRBV5-1 CASSLWGVDEKLFF TGCGCCAGCAGCTTGTGGGGGGTGGATGAAAAACTGTTTTTT
TRBJ1-5 NA NA TRBV3-1 CASSQGDSSYQPQHF TGTGCCAGCAGCCAAGGGGACTCTAGCTATCAGCCCCAGCATTTT
TRBJ1-5 NA NA TRBV4-1 CASSQEARVRGPQHF TGCGCCAGCAGCCAAGAGGCTAGGGTCCGGGGGCCCCAGCATTTT
TRBJ1-5 NA NA TRBV4-1 CASSQKTDSNQPQHF TGCGCCAGCAGCCAGAAGACAGATAGCAATCAGCCCCAGCATTTT
TRBJ1-2 NA few TRBV29-1 CSVPDSGYTF TGCAGCGTTCCTGACTCTGGCTACACCTTC
TRBJ2-7 TRBD1 NA TRBV28 CASSLPGGFYEQYF TGTGCCAGCAGTTTACCAGGGGGCTTCTACGAGCAGTACTTC
TRBJ2-2 NA few TRBV12-3/TRBV12-4 CASSAVRNTGELFF TGTGCCAGCAGTGCCGTCAGGAACACCGGGGAGCTGTTTTTT
TRBJ2-3 NA NA TRBV3-1 CASSPRSLTTDTQYF TGTGCCAGCAGCCCCCGGTCACTTACCACAGATACGCAGTATTTT
TRBJ1-5 TRBD1 NA TRBV28 CASSRAWGLTGHSNQPQHF TGTGCCAGCAGTCGGGCCTGGGGTTTGACAGGGCATAGCAATCAGCCCCAGCATTTT
TRBJ2-5 NA NA TRBV11-1 CASSFSTGETQYF TGTGCCAGCAGCTTCTCGACAGGAGAGACCCAGTACTTC
TRBJ1-2 NA NA TRBV25-1 CASSQQGMAFGGYTF TGTGCCAGCAGTCAACAGGGAATGGCTTTCGGGGGCTACACCTTC
TRBJ2-7 NA NA TRBV20-1 CSAPTGTYEQYF TGCAGTGCCCCGACAGGCACCTACGAGCAGTACTTC
TRBJ1-1 NA few TRBV7-9 CASSLQEKGTEAFF TGTGCCAGCAGCTTACAGGAGAAAGGCACTGAAGCTTTCTTT
TRBJ2-5 TRBD1 NA TRBV28 CASSLGQLKETQYF TGTGCCAGCAGTTTGGGACAGTTAAAAGAGACCCAGTACTTC
TRBJ2-2 NA NA TRBV29-1 CSVGGVRRTGELFF TGCAGCGTTGGAGGTGTCCGACGCACCGGGGAGCTGTTTTTT
TRBJ2-1 TRBD2 NA TRBV6-1 CATQGLADSYNEQFF TGTGCCACCCAGGGACTAGCCGACTCCTACAATGAGCAGTTCTTC
TRBJ2-7 TRBD2 few TRBV6-5 CASSYGGTSGRSYEQYF TGTGCCAGCAGTTACGGGGGGACTAGCGGGCGCTCCTACGAGCAGTACTTC